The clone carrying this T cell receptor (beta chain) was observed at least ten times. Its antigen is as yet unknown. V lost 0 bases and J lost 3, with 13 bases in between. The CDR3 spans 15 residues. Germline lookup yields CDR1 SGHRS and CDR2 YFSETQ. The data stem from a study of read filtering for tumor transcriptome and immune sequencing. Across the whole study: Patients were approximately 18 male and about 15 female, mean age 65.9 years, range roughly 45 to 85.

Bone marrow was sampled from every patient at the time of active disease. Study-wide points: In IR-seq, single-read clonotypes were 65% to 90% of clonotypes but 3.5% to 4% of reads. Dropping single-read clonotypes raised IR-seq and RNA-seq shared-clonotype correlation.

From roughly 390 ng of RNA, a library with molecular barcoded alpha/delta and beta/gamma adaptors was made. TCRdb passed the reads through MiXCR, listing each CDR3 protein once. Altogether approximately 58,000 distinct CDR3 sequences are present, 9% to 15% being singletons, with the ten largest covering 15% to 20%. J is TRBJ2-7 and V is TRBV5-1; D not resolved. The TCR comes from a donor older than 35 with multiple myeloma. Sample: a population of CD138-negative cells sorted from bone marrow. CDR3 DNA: TGCGCCAGCAGCTTGGAGGCACGCCGAAGCTACGAGCAGTACTTC. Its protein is CASSLEARRSYEQYF.